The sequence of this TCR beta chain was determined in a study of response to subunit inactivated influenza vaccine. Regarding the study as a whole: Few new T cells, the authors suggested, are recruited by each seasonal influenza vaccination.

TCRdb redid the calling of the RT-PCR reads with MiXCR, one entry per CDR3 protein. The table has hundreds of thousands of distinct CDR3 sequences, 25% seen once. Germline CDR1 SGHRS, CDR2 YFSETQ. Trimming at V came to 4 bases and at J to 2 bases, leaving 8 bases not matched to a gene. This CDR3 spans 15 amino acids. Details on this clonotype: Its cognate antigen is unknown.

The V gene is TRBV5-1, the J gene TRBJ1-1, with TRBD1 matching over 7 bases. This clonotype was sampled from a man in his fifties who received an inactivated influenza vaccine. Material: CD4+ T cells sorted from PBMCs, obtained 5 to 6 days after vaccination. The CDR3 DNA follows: TGCGCCAGCAGCCCCCCAGGGGGTATCAACACTGAAGCTTTCTTT. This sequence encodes CASSPPGGINTEAFF.